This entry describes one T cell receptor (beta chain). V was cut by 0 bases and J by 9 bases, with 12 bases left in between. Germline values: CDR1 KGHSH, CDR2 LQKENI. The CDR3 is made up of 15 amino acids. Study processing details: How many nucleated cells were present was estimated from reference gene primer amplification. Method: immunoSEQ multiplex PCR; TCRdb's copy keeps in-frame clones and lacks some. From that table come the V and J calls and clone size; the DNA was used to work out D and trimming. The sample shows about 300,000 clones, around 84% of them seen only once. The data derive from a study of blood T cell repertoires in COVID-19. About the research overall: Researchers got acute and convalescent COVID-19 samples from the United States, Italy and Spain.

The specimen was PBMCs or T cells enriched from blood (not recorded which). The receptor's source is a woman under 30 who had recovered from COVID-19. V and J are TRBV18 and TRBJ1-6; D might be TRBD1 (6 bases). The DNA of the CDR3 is TGTGCCAGCTCACCACCGTATCAGGGGTTTTCACCCCTCCACTTT. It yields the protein CASSPPYQGFSPLHF. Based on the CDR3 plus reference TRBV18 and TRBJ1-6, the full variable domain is NAGVMQNPRHLVRRRGQEARLRCSPMKGHSHVYWYRQLPEEGLKFMVYLQKENIIDESGMPKERFSAEFPKEGPSILRIQQVVRGDSAAYFCASSPPYQGFSPLHFGNGTRLTVT.